This TCR beta chain emerged from a study of blood T cell repertoires in COVID-19. Repertoires were generated with immunoSEQ multiplex PCR, while TCRdb's copy carries only in-frame clones and drops some. The sample records roughly 280,000 clones, approximately 89% being singletons. Germline lookup yields CDR1 SGHRS and CDR2 YFSETQ. CDR3 size: 17 residues. J was trimmed by 7 bases and V by 4 bases; bases with no gene match: 16. The receptor's source is a man in his forties who had been exposed to COVID-19. Sequencing was carried out using PBMCs or T cells enriched from blood (not recorded which). The chain recombines TRBV5-1 with TRBJ2-1; 8 positions agree with TRBD2. CDR3 loop: CASSTRGLGAIRNEQFF. CDR3 in DNA: TGCGCCAGCAGCACGCGGGGACTAGGGGCTATTAGAAATGAGCAGTTCTTC.